One sample yielded the 29 T cell receptor beta chains listed below, sequenced in a study of T-cell memory formation after mild COVID-19. MiXCR, applied by TCRdb to the 5' RACE reads, yields one record per CDR3 protein. This table has 410,000 or so distinct CDR3 sequences, 23% appearing once. The sequencing sample was made of PBMCs or a T cell subset sorted from them (not recorded which). The receptor set was obtained from an adult woman who had mild COVID-19 (a few samples of this study predate the infection). Cell type and time point are not known.

This clonotype was counted a few times. The chain combines TRBV5-1 with TRBJ2-2; 11 positions match TRBD2. CDR1 and CDR2 (germline): SGHRS, YFSETQ. J gave up 2 bases and V 4 bases, and 4 bases lay outside the gene matches. The CDR3 is 16 residues long. The CDR3 loop reads CASSILAGANTGELFF. In nucleotides, the CDR3 is TGCGCCAGCAGCATACTAGCGGGGGCTAACACCGGGGAGCTGTTTTTT.

The table lists this clonotype with a few counts. The chain carries TRBV7-2 and TRBJ2-5; TRBD1 agrees at 9 bases. Unmatched junction bases numbered 7, after V lost 1 base and J lost 7 bases. This CDR3 has 15 residues. Germline loops: CDR1 SGHTA, CDR2 FQGNSA. CDR3 DNA sequence: TGTGCCAGCAGCTTAGGGACAGGGGCGCCGGTGACCCAGTACTTC. Translating it yields CASSLGTGAPVTQYF.

The chain employs TRBV7-9 and TRBJ1-1; possibly TRBD1 for D (5 bases). Per the germline V gene, CDR1 is SEHNR and CDR2 is FQNEAQ (reference sequence). V lost 5 bases to trimming and J lost 0 bases, with 10 bases between them. The CDR3 extends over 14 amino acids. DNA of the CDR3: TGTGCCAGCAGCCCCCGGGACTTGAACACTGAAGCTTTCTTT. Residues: CASSPRDLNTEAFF.

The chain combines TRBV7-8 with TRBJ2-1, with 12 positions matching TRBD2. V lost 5 bases and J lost 10; bases outside the gene matches: 12. In germline, CDR1 is SGHVS, CDR2 FQNEAQ. This CDR3 comprises 16 residues. Written as DNA, the CDR3 is TGTGCCAGCAGCGGGACTTCTAGCGGGGGGGCCTGGGAGCAGTTCTTC. Translating gives CASSGTSSGGAWEQFF.

In DNA, the CDR3 is TGTGCCAGCAGCTCAATGAGGGGGTCCTACGAGCAGTACTTC. Translated: CASSSMRGSYEQYF. V gene TRBV5-5 combines with J gene TRBJ2-7; D may be TRBD1 (6 bases). CDR3 size: 14 residues. CDR1 and CDR2 (germline): SGHKS, YYEKEE (reference sequence). V was pared by 3 bases and J by 1 base, with 11 bases between.

This sequence joins TRBV19 and TRBJ2-2; 9 nucleotides agree with TRBD1. From germline, CDR1 is LNHDA and CDR2 SQIVND (reference sequence). The trim removed 5 bases at V and 7 bases at J, leaving 8 bases unmatched. The CDR3 has 15 amino acids. The CDR3 DNA reads as TGTGCCAGTAGTGTACAGGGGGCTCCAGGCGGGGAGCTGTTTTTT. Translation: CASSVQGAPGGELFF.

CDR3 region: CASSYWDEKLFF. CDR3 nucleotides: TGTGCCAGCAGTTACTGGGATGAAAAACTGTTTTTT. This chain uses TRBV6-6 with TRBJ1-4; D unclear. Trimming cost V 1 base and J 6 bases, with 3 bases left between them. Germline loops: CDR1 MNHNY, CDR2 SVGAGI (reference sequence). CDR3 length equals 12 residues.

The sample holds many counts of this clonotype. CDR3 sequence reads: CASSNPANEQFF. The CDR3 bases are TGTGCCAGCAGCAACCCAGCGAATGAGCAGTTCTTC. The gene calls are TRBV11-3 and TRBJ2-1, with no clear D. With 5 bases removed from V and 7 bases from J, the gap between germline ends came to 9 bases. The CDR3 consists of 12 residues. CDR1 is SGHNT and CDR2 is YENEEA in the germline V gene. The variable domain in full, completed from reference TRBV11-3 and TRBJ2-1, reads EAGVVQSPRYKIIEKKQPVAFWCNPISGHNTLYWYLQNLGQGPELLIRYENEEAVDDSQLPKDRFSAERLKGVDSTLKIQPAELGDSAVYLCASSNPANEQFFGPGTRLTVL.

This clonotype was detected a few times. The V gene is TRBV7-3, the J gene TRBJ1-2; no definite D call. V lost 2 bases, J lost 8 bases, and 18 bases lay in between. In germline, CDR1 is SGHTA, CDR2 FQGTGA. The CDR3 covers 15 residues. CDR3 coding DNA: TGTGCCAGCAGCTTAGGGGTCGGGGTCTCTCACGGCTACACCTTC. Translated, it gives CASSLGVGVSHGYTF.

The gene calls are TRBV6-5 and TRBJ1-1; the match to TRBD1 covers 7 bases. Germline trimming cut 2 bases from V and 3 bases from J; bases unmatched to any gene: 3. There are 14 residues in the CDR3. CDR1 and CDR2 (germline): MNHEY, SVGAGI. CDR3 nucleotides: TGTGCCAGCAGTTACCTGACAGGGCACACTGAAGCTTTCTTT. Protein sequence: CASSYLTGHTEAFF.

The table lists this clonotype with a few counts. V is TRBV4-3 and J is TRBJ2-3; D is possibly TRBD2 (6 bases). The CDR3 length is 20 residues. Per germline, CDR1 LGHNA and CDR2 YSLEER. Trimming stripped 0 bases from V and 1 base from J, with 23 bases between. This CDR3 is CASSQDKVIGGPPGTDTQYF. The CDR3, as DNA: TGCGCCAGCAGCCAAGATAAAGTCATTGGAGGGCCCCCTGGCACAGATACGCAGTATTTT.

This clonotype has ten or more counts. The rearrangement links TRBV4-1 to TRBJ2-5, with D tentatively TRBD2 (6 bases). The CDR3 runs to 16 residues. CDR1 and CDR2 (germline): MGHRA, YSYEKL. Trimming stripped 4 bases from V and 5 bases from J, with 20 bases between. CDR3 residues: CASSRLGGWDDETQYF. The CDR3 bases are TGCGCCAGCAGCCGACTAGGCGGATGGGATGACGAGACCCAGTACTTC.

This rearrangement joins TRBV29-1 to TRBJ2-1; weak D call: TRBD2 (5 bases). This CDR3 has 21 residues. Trimming cost V 6 bases and J 0 bases, with 33 bases left between them. Germline-derived CDR1 and CDR2 are SQVTM and ANQGSEA. CDR3 bases: TGCAGCGTGTACCACCTGTCCTCTGAGCGTGAGCGGTCAACCTCCTACAATGAGCAGTTCTTC. Translation: CSVYHLSSERERSTSYNEQFF.

This chain uses TRBV7-6 with TRBJ2-2; D unresolved. The CDR3 extends over 14 amino acids. Germline assignment: CDR1 SGHVS and CDR2 FNYEAQ. Trimming cost V 2 bases and J 4 bases, with 8 bases left between them. The CDR3 is CASSLYRSTGELFF. The CDR3 DNA follows: TGTGCCAGCAGCTTATACAGATCCACCGGGGAGCTGTTTTTT.

The chain carries TRBV9 and TRBJ2-1; the D is unclear. Trimming cost V 0 bases and J 10 bases, with 14 bases left between them. This CDR3 has 14 residues. Germline lookup yields CDR1 SGDLS and CDR2 YYNGEE. The CDR3 spells CASSVVVGSGEQFF. The DNA for the CDR3 is TGTGCCAGCAGCGTAGTAGTAGGGTCCGGGGAGCAGTTCTTC.

J is TRBJ1-1 and V is TRBV7-2, with D perhaps matching TRBD1 (6 bases). V was shortened by 1 base and J by 3 bases, with 12 bases between the two germline ends. The germline V gene has CDR1 SGHTA and CDR2 FQGNSA. CDR3 length: 15 amino acids. The CDR3 loop reads CASSLVGQSYTEAFF. The CDR3, as DNA: TGTGCCAGCAGCTTAGTTGGACAGTCCTACACTGAAGCTTTCTTT.

This chain joins TRBV6-2 or TRBV6-3 and TRBJ2-3; 8 positions agree with TRBD2. Germline CDR1 reads MNHEY; CDR2 reads SVGEGT. V dropped 4 bases and J dropped 0; count of bases not matched to a gene: 15. This CDR3 spans 19 amino acids. The CDR3, as DNA: TGTGCCAGCAGTTTACTGGGCGGTAAGGCTAGCGGGAGCACAGATACGCAGTATTTT. Protein product: CASSLLGGKASGSTDTQYF.

The J gene is TRBJ1-5, the V gene TRBV4-1; weak D call: TRBD1 (5 bases). The CDR3 sequence is 18 residues long. Germline values: CDR1 MGHRA, CDR2 YSYEKL. With 0 bases removed from V and 0 bases from J, the gap between germline ends came to 15 bases. This chain's CDR3 is CASSQDGLRGFSNQPQHF. DNA of the CDR3: TGCGCCAGCAGCCAAGACGGACTAAGGGGCTTTAGCAATCAGCCCCAGCATTTT.

This clonotype was observed a few times. The chain is built from TRBV4-3 and TRBJ2-1; 9 bases align to TRBD2. The CDR3 totals 14 residues. CDR1 and CDR2 (germline): LGHNA, YSLEER. The V segment lost 4 bases and the J segment 8 bases; nucleotides outside the gene matches: 6. CDR3 DNA sequence: TGCGCCAGCAGCCCTAGGGGCGGGAGGGATGAGCAGTTCTTC. Its protein is CASSPRGGRDEQFF.

In this sample, this clonotype turned up many times. The genes are TRBV29-1 and TRBJ2-3, with D possibly TRBD2 on 5 matching bases. In germline, CDR1 is SQVTM, CDR2 ANQGSEA. V was pared by 4 bases and J by 0 bases, with 11 bases between. This CDR3 comprises 14 residues. The CDR3 reads CSVVPGKSTDTQYF. CDR3 DNA sequence: TGCAGCGTTGTACCGGGGAAAAGCACAGATACGCAGTATTTT.

This clonotype was seen a handful of times. The J gene is TRBJ2-7, the V gene TRBV5-6; 13 positions agree with TRBD2. This CDR3 has 16 amino acids. The ends lost 3 bases at V and 1 base at J; junction bases unmatched: 4. Germline CDR1 and CDR2: SGHDT and YYEEEE. For the CDR3, the DNA is TGTGCCAGCAGCTCGGGGACTAGCGGGAAATCCTACGAGCAGTACTTC. Amino acid sequence: CASSSGTSGKSYEQYF.

The rearrangement joins TRBV29-1 to TRBJ2-6; D is uncertain. Germline loops: CDR1 SQVTM, CDR2 ANQGSEA. V was pared by 3 bases and J by 0 bases, with 3 bases between. This CDR3 is built from 13 residues. CDR3 sequence reads: CSVDISGANVLTF. For the CDR3, the DNA is TGCAGCGTTGATATCTCTGGGGCCAACGTCCTGACTTTC.

CDR3 nucleotides: TGTGCCACCGAAGGGGAAAGGGGCAAGAGCGAAAAACTGTTTTTT. Translation gives CATEGERGKSEKLFF. The chain combines TRBV19 with TRBJ1-4, with D maybe TRBD1 (5 bases). Between the trimmed V and J ends, which lost 10 bases and 8 bases, there was a span of 23 bases. The germline V gene encodes CDR1 LNHDA and CDR2 SQIVND (reference sequence). This CDR3 has 15 amino acids. The whole variable domain, filled in from reference TRBV19 and TRBJ1-4, reads DGGITQSPKYLFRKEGQNVTLSCEQNLNHDAMYWYRQDPGQGLRLIYYSQIVNDFQKGDIAEGYSVSREKKESFPLTVTSAQKNPTAFYLCATEGERGKSEKLFFGSGTQLSVL.

This clonotype occurred a few times. V is TRBV18 and J is TRBJ1-1; the D gene is possibly TRBD1 (5 bases). This CDR3 has 17 residues. V was trimmed by 6 bases and J by 4 bases, leaving 24 bases between them. Germline CDR1 reads KGHSH; CDR2 reads LQKENI. The CDR3 region is CASSPFLGVQWGTEAFF. The DNA of the CDR3 is TGTGCCAGCTCCCCTTTTTTGGGGGTTCAATGGGGCACTGAAGCTTTCTTT.

The chain carries TRBV5-1 and TRBJ2-1; the match to TRBD2 covers 8 bases. V trimming: 3 bases; J trimming: 5 bases; junction bases outside the gene matches: 1. The CDR3 has 13 amino acids. The germline gives CDR1 SGHRS, CDR2 YFSETQ. In DNA, the CDR3 is TGCGCCAGCAGCTCGACTAGCGACAATGAGCAGTTCTTC. Its protein is CASSSTSDNEQFF.

V usage is TRBV7-9 and J usage is TRBJ2-7; 8 nucleotides align to TRBD1. CDR3 length equals 14 residues. V dropped 5 bases and J dropped 3; count of bases not matched to a gene: 6. Germline lookup yields CDR1 SEHNR and CDR2 FQNEAQ (reference sequence). CDR3 region: CASSKPDRDYEQYF. The CDR3 DNA reads TGTGCCAGCAGCAAGCCGGACAGGGACTACGAGCAGTACTTC.

The sample holds a few counts of this clonotype. The chain recombines TRBV24-1 with TRBJ2-1; D possibly corresponds to TRBD2 (5 bases). This CDR3 contains 14 residues. The V gene lost 3 bases and the J gene lost 9 bases, with 14 bases spanning the gap. The germline CDR1 and CDR2 sequences are KGHDR and SFDVKD. CDR3 in amino acids: CATSDGSGSSEQFF. The CDR3 DNA reads TGTGCCACCAGTGATGGGTCTGGGAGCAGTGAGCAGTTCTTC.

The V call is TRBV12-3 or TRBV12-4, the J call TRBJ1-2; 8 bases match TRBD1. The CDR3 extends over 16 amino acids. V shed 7 bases, J shed 1 base, and the junction held 11 bases outside the gene matches. CDR3 residues: CASTTQTGASNYGYTF. The CDR3 DNA reads TGTGCCAGCACCACACAGACAGGGGCGAGTAACTATGGCTACACCTTC.

This chain connects TRBV6-1 to TRBJ1-2, with D possibly matching TRBD1 (5 bases). The germline V gene has CDR1 MNHNS and CDR2 SASEGT. CDR3 length: 15 amino acids. The germline V and J ends were trimmed by 8 bases and 0 bases, with 16 bases remaining between them. The DNA for the CDR3 is TGTGCCAGCTTGGGACGGACTGAAGCTAACTATGGCTACACCTTC. As protein: CASLGRTEANYGYTF.